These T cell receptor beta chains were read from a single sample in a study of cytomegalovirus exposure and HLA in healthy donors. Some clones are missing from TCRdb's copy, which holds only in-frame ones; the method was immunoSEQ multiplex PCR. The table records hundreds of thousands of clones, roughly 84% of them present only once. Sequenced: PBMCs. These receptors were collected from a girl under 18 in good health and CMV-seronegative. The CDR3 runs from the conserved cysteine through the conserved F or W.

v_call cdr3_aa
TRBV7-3 CASSLKAGLYGEQFF
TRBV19 CASSRQGRNQPQHF
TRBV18 CASSQKPRRAGMETYNSPLHF
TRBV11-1 CASSPRDTVSLSQETQYF
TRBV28 CASSLSSVQETQYF
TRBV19 CASSRTSGRRNTGELFF
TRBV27 CASGRDSSSYEQYF
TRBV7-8 CASSPPGGSSGYNEQFF
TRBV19 CASSMSPSGVYEQYF
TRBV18 CASSPATYEQYF